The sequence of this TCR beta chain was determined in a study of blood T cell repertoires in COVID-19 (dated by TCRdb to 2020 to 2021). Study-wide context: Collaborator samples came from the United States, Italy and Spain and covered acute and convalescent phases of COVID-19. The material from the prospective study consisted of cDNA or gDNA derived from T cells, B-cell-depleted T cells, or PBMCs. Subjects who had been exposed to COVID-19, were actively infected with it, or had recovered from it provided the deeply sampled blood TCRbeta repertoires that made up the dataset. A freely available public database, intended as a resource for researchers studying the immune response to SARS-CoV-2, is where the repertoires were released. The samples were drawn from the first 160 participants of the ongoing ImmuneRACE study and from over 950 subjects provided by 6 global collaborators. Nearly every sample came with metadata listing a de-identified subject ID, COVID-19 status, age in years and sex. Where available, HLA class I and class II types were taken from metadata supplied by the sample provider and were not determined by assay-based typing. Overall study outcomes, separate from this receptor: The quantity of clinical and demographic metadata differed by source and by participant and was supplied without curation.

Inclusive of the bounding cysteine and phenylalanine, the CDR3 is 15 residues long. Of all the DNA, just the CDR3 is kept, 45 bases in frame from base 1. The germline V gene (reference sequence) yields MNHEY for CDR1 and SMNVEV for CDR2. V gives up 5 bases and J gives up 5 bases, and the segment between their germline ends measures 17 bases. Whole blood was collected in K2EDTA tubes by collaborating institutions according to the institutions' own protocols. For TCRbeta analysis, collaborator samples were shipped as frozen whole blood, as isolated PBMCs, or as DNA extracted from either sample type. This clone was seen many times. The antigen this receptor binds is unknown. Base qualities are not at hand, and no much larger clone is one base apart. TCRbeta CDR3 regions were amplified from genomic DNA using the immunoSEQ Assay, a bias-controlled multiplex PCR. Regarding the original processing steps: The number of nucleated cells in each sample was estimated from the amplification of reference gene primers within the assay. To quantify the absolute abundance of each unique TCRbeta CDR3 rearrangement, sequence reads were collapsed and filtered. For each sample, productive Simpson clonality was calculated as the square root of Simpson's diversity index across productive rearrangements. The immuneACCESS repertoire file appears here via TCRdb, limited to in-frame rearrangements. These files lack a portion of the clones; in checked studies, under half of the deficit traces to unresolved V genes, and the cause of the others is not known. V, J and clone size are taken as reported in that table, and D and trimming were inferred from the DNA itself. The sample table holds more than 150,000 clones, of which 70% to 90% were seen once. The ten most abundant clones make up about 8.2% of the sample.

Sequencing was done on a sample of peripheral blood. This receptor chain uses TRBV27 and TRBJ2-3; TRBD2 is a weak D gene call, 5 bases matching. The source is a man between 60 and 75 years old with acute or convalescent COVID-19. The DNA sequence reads TGTGCCAGCAGTCCCGAATCCGGGGTCGGAGATACGCAGTATTTT. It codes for CASSPESGVGDTQYF.